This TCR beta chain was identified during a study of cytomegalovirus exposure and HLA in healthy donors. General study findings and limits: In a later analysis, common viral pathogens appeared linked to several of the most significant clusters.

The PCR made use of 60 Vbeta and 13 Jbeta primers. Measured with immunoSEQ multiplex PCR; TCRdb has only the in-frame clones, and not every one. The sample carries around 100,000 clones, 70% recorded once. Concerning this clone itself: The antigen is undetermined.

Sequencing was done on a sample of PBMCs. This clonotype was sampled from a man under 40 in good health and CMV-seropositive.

The CDR3 bases are TGTGCCAGCAGTAACACAGGGGGCAAGTTAGATACGCAGTATTTT. Translation gives CASSNTGGKLDTQYF. The chain is built from TRBV25-1 and TRBJ2-3; 9 positions agree with TRBD1. This CDR3 has 15 residues. The junction had 8 bases not matched to a gene; V was cut back by 5 bases and J by 5 bases. The germline gives CDR1 MGHDK, CDR2 SYGVNS.